The 6 T cell receptor beta chains below all came from one sample that was sequenced in a study of low-dose radiotherapy and immunotherapy resistance in tumors. The time point: after trial treatment. Documented treatment: LDRT plus nivolumab, ipilimumab, low-dose cyclophosphamide and aspirin (RACIN trial). Covering alpha and beta chains, TRAV- and TRBV-specific primers were used for the first-strand cDNA. Using a constant-region primer together with a V-primer adapter, TCRs were subjected to 20 PCR cycles of amplification. TCRdb re-analysed the reads in MiXCR, keeping a single row per CDR3 protein. The profile shows tens of thousands of distinct CDR3 sequences, 20% to 25% of them singletons. Specimen: PBMCs, collected after low-dose radiotherapy plus immunotherapy. Receptors originate from a female donor with ovarian cancer.

This clonotype was recorded many times. This chain joins TRBV27 and TRBJ2-1, with 11 bases matching TRBD2. The CDR3 covers 18 residues. Germline CDR1 MNHEY, CDR2 SMNVEV (reference sequence). Trimming removed 2 bases from V and 4 bases from J; junction bases left unmatched: 10. The CDR3 DNA reads TGTGCCAGCAGTTTAGTGGTAGCGGGAGGGCCAGGATACAATGAGCAGTTCTTC. This codes for CASSLVVAGGPGYNEQFF.

The rearrangement uses TRBV3-1 and TRBJ2-1; D call uncertain. With 2 bases removed from V and 8 bases from J, the gap between germline ends came to 4 bases. CDR1 is LGHDT and CDR2 is YNNKEL in the germline V gene (reference sequence). This CDR3 is 11 amino acids long. The DNA of the CDR3 is TGTGCCAGCAGCCAACGGGATGAGCAGTTCTTC. It codes for CASSQRDEQFF.

This clonotype was found many times. V is TRBV10-3 and J is TRBJ1-1; no reliable D call. Looked up from germline, CDR1 is ENHRY and CDR2 is SYGVKD. This CDR3 comprises 15 residues. The V end lost 2 bases, the J end lost 6 bases, and 16 bases lay between the germline ends. The CDR3 nucleotides are TGTGCCATCAGTGAGGACATCGGTTCCACGTCTGAAGCTTTCTTT. Translation: CAISEDIGSTSEAFF.

In its sample, this clonotype was seen many times. V and J are TRBV5-1 and TRBJ1-1; D not resolved. Germline V gene lookup returns CDR1 SGHRS and CDR2 YFSETQ. The V and J ends lost 1 base and 3 bases respectively, with 10 bases between them. There are 14 residues in the CDR3. This CDR3 is CASSLTSVYTEAFF. DNA for the CDR3: TGCGCCAGCAGCTTGACTTCGGTGTACACTGAAGCTTTCTTT.

This clonotype was detected ten times or more. CDR3 sequence reads: CASVSGGLRLEQYF. For the CDR3, the DNA is TGTGCCAGCGTCTCAGGGGGACTACGCCTCGAGCAGTACTTC. This chain uses TRBV2 with TRBJ2-7; the D gene could be TRBD1 or TRBD2 (7 bases each). The CDR3 consists of 14 residues. V was pared by 8 bases and J by 6 bases, with 20 bases between. CDR1 and CDR2 (germline): SNHLY, FYNNEI.

At least ten counts were recorded for this clonotype. The chain employs TRBV18 and TRBJ1-2; weak D call: TRBD1 (5 bases). Germline values: CDR1 KGHSH, CDR2 LQKENI. This CDR3 contains 15 residues. The V and J ends lost 2 bases and 11 bases respectively, with 21 bases between them. CDR3: CASSPSGLGETGYTF. The CDR3 DNA reads TGTGCCAGCTCACCATCCGGCTTGGGAGAAACAGGTTACACCTTC. Full variable domain (missing parts from reference TRBV18 and TRBJ1-2): NAGVMQNPRHLVRRRGQEARLRCSPMKGHSHVYWYRQLPEEGLKFMVYLQKENIIDESGMPKERFSAEFPKEGPSILRIQQVVRGDSAAYFCASSPSGLGETGYTFGSGTRLTVV.